Following are 27 T cell receptor beta chains from one sample sequenced in a study of T-cell memory formation after mild COVID-19. TCRdb analysed the 5' RACE reads with MiXCR anew, one entry per CDR3 protein. The table has about 100,000 distinct CDR3 sequences, around 10% seen once. Sequenced material: PBMCs or a T cell subset sorted from them (not recorded which). The receptors derive from a man between 18 and 35 years old who had mild COVID-19 (a few samples of this study predate the infection). Cell type and time point are not known.

The genes are TRBV29-1 and TRBJ1-1, with unresolved D. The V end lost 4 bases, the J end lost 0 bases, and 9 bases lay between the germline ends. CDR3 length equals 13 residues. Germline V CDR1 and CDR2: SQVTM, ANQGSEA. In DNA form, the CDR3 reads TGCAGCGTTGTGTACAGCATGAACACTGAAGCTTTCTTT. Its translation: CSVVYSMNTEAFF.

This rearrangement joins TRBV4-3 to TRBJ1-2; 9 bases align to TRBD1. V was pared by 2 bases and J by 6 bases, with 7 bases of the junction left unmatched. Germline values: CDR1 LGHNA, CDR2 YSLEER. The CDR3 length is 15 residues. CDR3: CASSQSGQGFDGYTF. DNA of the CDR3: TGCGCCAGCAGCCAATCGGGACAGGGTTTCGATGGCTACACCTTC.

CDR3 DNA sequence: TGTGCCAGCAACTTCCACGAGGGTCAGACCCAGTACTTC. It codes for CASNFHEGQTQYF. The genes are TRBV25-1 and TRBJ2-5, with TRBD2 as a possible D gene (5 bases). The CDR3 covers 13 residues. Between the trimmed V and J ends, which lost 7 bases and 6 bases, there was a span of 15 bases. Germline CDR1 and CDR2: MGHDK and SYGVNS.

This clonotype was seen more than once but under ten times. This chain links TRBV19 with TRBJ1-1; D gene ambiguous. V gave up 5 bases and J gave up 2 bases, with 15 bases separating them. This CDR3 is built from 15 residues. Germline V gene lookup returns CDR1 LNHDA and CDR2 SQIVND (reference sequence). CDR3 region: CASSAKPWGNTEAFF. The CDR3 DNA sequence: TGTGCCAGTAGTGCTAAGCCTTGGGGTAACACTGAAGCTTTCTTT.

This clonotype was found a few times. This sequence joins TRBV5-1 and TRBJ2-4; the match to TRBD1 covers 9 bases. V was clipped by 2 bases and J by 5 bases; unmatched bases: 2. The CDR3 extends over 14 amino acids. CDR1 is SGHRS, CDR2 YFSETQ, per germline. DNA of the CDR3: TGCGCCAGCAGCTTCCGGACAGGGGAAAACATTCAGTACTTC. It encodes CASSFRTGENIQYF.

The chain combines TRBV6-5 with TRBJ1-5; 8 bases agree with TRBD1. The CDR3 spans 15 residues. CDR1 MNHEY and CDR2 SVGAGI come from the germline V gene. J gave up 2 bases and V 6 bases, and 6 bases lay outside the gene matches. For the CDR3, the DNA is TGTGCCAGCAGCCGCGGACAGGGAGGCAATCAGCCCCAGCATTTT. This gives the protein CASSRGQGGNQPQHF.

The rearrangement links TRBV7-2 to TRBJ2-7; possible D gene TRBD2, 5 bases. Germline V gene lookup returns CDR1 SGHTA and CDR2 FQGNSA. Trimming removed 5 bases at V and 1 base at J, with 9 bases between. CDR3 size: 13 residues. CDR3 nucleotide sequence: TGTGCCAGCAGCCAGCGAGGGTCCTACGAGCAGTACTTC. The encoded protein is CASSQRGSYEQYF.

The genes are TRBV29-1 and TRBJ1-1; D unresolved. Trimming took off 2 bases at V and 5 bases at J, with 18 bases between the two ends. CDR1 and CDR2 (germline): SQVTM, ANQGSEA. The CDR3 runs to 15 residues. The CDR3 DNA reads TGCAGCGTTGAAAGAATTCGGGCAGGAGGGACTGAAGCTTTCTTT. It is translated as CSVERIRAGGTEAFF.

The chain joins TRBV11-3 to TRBJ1-1, with D uncertain. The CDR3 totals 14 residues. V gave up 3 bases and J gave up 4 bases, with 12 bases separating them. Germline V gene lookup returns CDR1 SGHNT and CDR2 YENEEA. CDR3 in amino acids: CASSLRGVGTEAFF. The DNA for the CDR3 is TGTGCCAGCAGCTTGCGGGGAGTTGGCACTGAAGCTTTCTTT. The whole variable domain, filled in from reference TRBV11-3 and TRBJ1-1, reads EAGVVQSPRYKIIEKKQPVAFWCNPISGHNTLYWYLQNLGQGPELLIRYENEEAVDDSQLPKDRFSAERLKGVDSTLKIQPAELGDSAVYLCASSLRGVGTEAFFGQGTRLTVV.

V is TRBV6-2 or TRBV6-3 and J is TRBJ2-2; 10 nucleotides match TRBD2. Trimming at V came to 1 base and at J to 7 bases, leaving 9 bases not matched to a gene. The CDR3 runs to 17 residues. Germline values: CDR1 MNHEY, CDR2 SVGEGT. The CDR3 coding sequence is TGTGCCAGCAGTTACTACCGAGCGGGGGGGAAGATCGGGGAGCTGTTTTTT. This sequence encodes CASSYYRAGGKIGELFF.

CDR3 amino acids: CASSLGSGPGETQYF. The CDR3 nucleotides read TGTGCCAGCAGCTTAGGTTCTGGACCCGGAGAGACCCAGTACTTC. The chain employs TRBV7-2 and TRBJ2-5; D call uncertain. In germline, CDR1 is SGHTA, CDR2 FQGNSA. The CDR3 runs to 15 residues. The V end lost 1 base, the J end lost 4 bases, and 13 bases lay between the germline ends.

The table lists this clonotype with many counts. The chain carries TRBV7-9 and TRBJ2-1; D perhaps matches TRBD2 (7 bases). The CDR3 contains 14 residues. V was pared by 7 bases and J by 2 bases, with 12 bases between. CDR1 and CDR2 (germline): SEHNR, FQNEAQ (reference sequence). CDR3: CASTLRGPYNEQFF. The DNA of the CDR3 is TGTGCCAGCACCCTGCGGGGGCCCTACAATGAGCAGTTCTTC.

The chain combines TRBV15 with TRBJ1-3; D is unresolved. V was shortened by 3 bases and J by 1 base, with 10 bases between the two germline ends. The CDR3 consists of 15 residues. Looked up from germline, CDR1 is LNHNV and CDR2 is YYDKDF (reference sequence). CDR3 in amino acids: CATSRDGPSGNTIYF. The CDR3 nucleotides read TGTGCCACCAGCAGGGACGGACCGTCTGGAAACACCATATATTTT.

This rearrangement joins TRBV6-5 to TRBJ1-6; D is ambiguous. Trimming cost V 5 bases and J 6 bases, with 17 bases left between them. Germline V gene sequence: CDR1 MNHEY, CDR2 SVGAGI. The CDR3 has 16 amino acids. The chain's CDR3 is CASSLLRSLGNSPLHF. The CDR3 nucleotides read TGTGCCAGCAGTCTACTTCGGTCCCTGGGTAATTCACCCCTCCACTTT.

The chain uses TRBV6-2 or TRBV6-3 and TRBJ2-7; D not resolved. This CDR3 region has 14 residues. CDR1 MNHEY and CDR2 SVGEGT come from the germline V gene. The V and J ends lost 7 bases and 4 bases respectively, with 17 bases between them. The CDR3 nucleotides read TGTGCCAGCACCCCCTCCATCGAGATTTACGAGCAGTACTTC. It is translated as CASTPSIEIYEQYF.

The chain is built from TRBV10-3 and TRBJ1-5, with D possibly TRBD1 on 5 matching bases. With 3 bases removed from V and 1 base from J, the gap between germline ends came to 10 bases. Germline-derived CDR1 and CDR2 are ENHRY and SYGVKD. CDR3 length equals 15 residues. As DNA, the CDR3 is TGTGCCATCAGTGAAAAGGGGTTGAGCAATCAGCCCCAGCATTTT. It encodes CAISEKGLSNQPQHF.

This clonotype appeared a few times. This chain links TRBV9 with TRBJ2-3; 9 nucleotides align to TRBD2. V dropped 5 bases and J dropped 1; count of bases not matched to a gene: 5. This CDR3 spans 15 amino acids. Germline V gene lookup returns CDR1 SGDLS and CDR2 YYNGEE. This CDR3 is CASSAGGPGTDTQYF. The CDR3 DNA reads TGTGCCAGCAGTGCGGGGGGGCCGGGCACAGATACGCAGTATTTT.

This clonotype has just a few counts. V usage is TRBV6-1 and J usage is TRBJ1-5; D might be TRBD1 (6 bases). Trimming stripped 0 bases from V and 0 bases from J, with 9 bases between. Germline CDR1 and CDR2: MNHNS and SASEGT. The CDR3 length is 16 residues. CDR3 DNA sequence: TGTGCCAGCAGTGAAGCGGGAGGGGGTAGCAATCAGCCCCAGCATTTT. It translates to CASSEAGGGSNQPQHF.

This clonotype showed up just a few times. The chain uses TRBV27 and TRBJ2-5; D not resolved. The ends were cut back, 2 bases at V and 4 bases at J, with 8 bases in the middle. Per germline, CDR1 MNHEY and CDR2 SMNVEV (reference sequence). The CDR3 loop spans 13 amino acids. The DNA for the CDR3 is TGTGCCAGCAGTTTAGGATTGGCAGAGACCCAGTACTTC. This encodes CASSLGLAETQYF.

J is TRBJ2-7 and V is TRBV4-3; the D is unclear. Germline CDR1 is LGHNA and CDR2 is YSLEER. With 0 bases removed from V and 3 bases from J, the gap between germline ends came to 15 bases. This CDR3 comprises 16 residues. The CDR3 region is CASSQEAPRPGYEQYF. The CDR3 region has the DNA TGCGCCAGCAGCCAAGAGGCCCCGAGACCGGGCTACGAGCAGTACTTC.

This clonotype occurred a few times. The chain couples TRBV7-9 to TRBJ2-3; possibly TRBD2 for D (6 bases). CDR3 length: 15 amino acids. The germline gives CDR1 SEHNR, CDR2 FQNEAQ (reference sequence). Trimming shortened V by 5 bases and J by 0 bases, and 12 bases separated the two germline ends. Written as DNA, the CDR3 is TGTGCCAGCAGCCCGACTAGGGCTAGCACAGATACGCAGTATTTT. It encodes CASSPTRASTDTQYF.

V gene TRBV5-1 combines with J gene TRBJ2-7, with unresolved D. Germline lookup yields CDR1 SGHRS and CDR2 YFSETQ. The V and J ends lost 2 bases and 2 bases respectively, with 11 bases between them. The CDR3 spans 14 residues. CDR3 DNA: TGCGCCAGCAGCTTACGTGCAGCTACCTACGAGCAGTACTTC. Translated, it gives CASSLRAATYEQYF. The full variable domain, completed using reference TRBV5-1 and TRBJ2-7, is KAGVTQTPRYLIKTRGQQVTLSCSPISGHRSVSWYQQTPGQGLQFLFEYFSETQRNKGNFPGRFSGRQFSNSRSEMNVSTLELGDSALYLCASSLRAATYEQYFGPGTRLTVT.

V usage is TRBV6-4 and J usage is TRBJ2-1; TRBD2 agrees at 9 bases. The CDR3 contains 16 residues. V lost 0 bases to trimming and J lost 2 bases; unmatched junction nucleotides: 2. Germline V gene sequence: CDR1 MRHNA, CDR2 SNTAGT. CDR3 in DNA: TGTGCCAGCAGTGACTCGGGCGGGGGGGCCTACAATGAGCAGTTCTTC. Its translation: CASSDSGGGAYNEQFF.

V usage is TRBV28 and J usage is TRBJ1-1; TRBD1 is a possible D gene (5 bases). The germline CDR1 and CDR2 sequences are MDHEN and SYDVKM. Between the trimmed V and J ends, which lost 3 bases and 9 bases, there was a span of 20 bases. This CDR3 is 15 amino acids long. The CDR3 DNA reads as TGTGCCAGCAGTTTGGGGACTCTGGAGTCTATTCAAGCTTTCTTT. Translating it yields CASSLGTLESIQAFF. The entire variable domain, with the rest obtained from reference TRBV28 and TRBJ1-1, is as follows: DVKVTQSSRYLVKRTGEKVFLECVQDMDHENMFWYRQDPGLGLRLIYFSYDVKMKEKGDIPEGYSVSREKKERFSLILESASTNQTSMYLCASSLGTLESIQAFFGQGTRLTVV.

This clonotype was recorded a few times. The chain combines TRBV30 with TRBJ1-1, with 7 positions matching TRBD1. The junction had 8 bases not matched to a gene; V was cut back by 4 bases and J by 6 bases. Per the germline V gene, CDR1 is GTSNPN and CDR2 is SVGIG (reference sequence). The CDR3 has 13 amino acids. DNA of the CDR3: TGTGCCTGGAATACAGGGGATTCCCCTGAAGCTTTCTTT. Translating it yields CAWNTGDSPEAFF.

This rearrangement joins TRBV7-6 to TRBJ2-5; maybe TRBD1 (6 bases). CDR1 is SGHVS and CDR2 is FNYEAQ in the germline V gene. Trimming left V 2 bases short and J 5 bases short, with 6 bases between. This CDR3 spans 12 amino acids. The CDR3 DNA follows: TGTGCCAGCAGCTTAAGGGGGGAGACCCAGTACTTC. Its translation is CASSLRGETQYF.

V usage is TRBV27 and J usage is TRBJ2-7; the D gene could be TRBD1 or TRBD2 (5 bases each). V was pared by 2 bases and J by 3 bases, with 8 bases between. CDR3 length: 13 residues. Germline V gene data show CDR1 as MNHEY and CDR2 as SMNVEV (reference sequence). The CDR3 DNA reads TGTGCCAGCAGTTTACGGGACGGCTACGAGCAGTACTTC. Translation: CASSLRDGYEQYF.